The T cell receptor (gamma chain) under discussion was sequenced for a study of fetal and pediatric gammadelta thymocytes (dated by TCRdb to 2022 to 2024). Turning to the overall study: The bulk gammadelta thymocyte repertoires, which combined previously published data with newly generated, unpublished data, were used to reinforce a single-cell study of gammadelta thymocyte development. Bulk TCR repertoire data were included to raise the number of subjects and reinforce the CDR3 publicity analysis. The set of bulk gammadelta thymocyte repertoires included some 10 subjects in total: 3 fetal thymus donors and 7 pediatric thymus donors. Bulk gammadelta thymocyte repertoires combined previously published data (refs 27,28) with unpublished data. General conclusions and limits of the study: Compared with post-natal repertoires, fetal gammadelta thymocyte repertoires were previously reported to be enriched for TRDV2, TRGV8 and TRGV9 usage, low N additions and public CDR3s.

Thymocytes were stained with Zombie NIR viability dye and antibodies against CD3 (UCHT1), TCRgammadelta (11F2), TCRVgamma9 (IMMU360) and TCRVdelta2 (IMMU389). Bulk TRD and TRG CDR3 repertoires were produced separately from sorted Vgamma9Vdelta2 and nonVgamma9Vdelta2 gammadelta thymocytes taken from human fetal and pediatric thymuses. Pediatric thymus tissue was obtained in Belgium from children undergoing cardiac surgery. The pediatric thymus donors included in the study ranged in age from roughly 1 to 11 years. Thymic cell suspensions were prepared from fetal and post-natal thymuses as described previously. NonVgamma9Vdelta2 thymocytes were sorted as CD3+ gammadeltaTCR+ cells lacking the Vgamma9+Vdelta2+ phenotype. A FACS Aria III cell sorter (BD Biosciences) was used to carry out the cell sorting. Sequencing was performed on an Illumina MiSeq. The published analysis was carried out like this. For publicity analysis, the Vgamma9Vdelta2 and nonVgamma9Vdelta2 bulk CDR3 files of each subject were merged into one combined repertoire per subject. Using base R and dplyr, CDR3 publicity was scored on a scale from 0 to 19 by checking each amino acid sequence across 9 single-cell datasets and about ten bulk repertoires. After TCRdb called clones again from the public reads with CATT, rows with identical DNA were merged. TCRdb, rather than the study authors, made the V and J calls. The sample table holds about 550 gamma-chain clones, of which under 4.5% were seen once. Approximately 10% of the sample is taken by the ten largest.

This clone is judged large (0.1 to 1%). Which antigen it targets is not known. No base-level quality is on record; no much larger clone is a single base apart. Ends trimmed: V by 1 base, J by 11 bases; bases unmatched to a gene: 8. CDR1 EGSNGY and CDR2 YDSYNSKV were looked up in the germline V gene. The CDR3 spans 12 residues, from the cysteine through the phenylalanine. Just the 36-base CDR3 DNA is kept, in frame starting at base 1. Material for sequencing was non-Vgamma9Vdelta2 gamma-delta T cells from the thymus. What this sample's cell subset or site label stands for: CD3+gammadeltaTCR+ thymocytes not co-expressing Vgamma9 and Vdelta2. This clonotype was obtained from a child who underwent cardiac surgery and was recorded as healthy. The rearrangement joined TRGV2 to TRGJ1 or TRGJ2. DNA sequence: TGTGCCACCTGGGACGGTTCGCTTGAGAAACTCTTT. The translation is CATWDGSLEKLF.